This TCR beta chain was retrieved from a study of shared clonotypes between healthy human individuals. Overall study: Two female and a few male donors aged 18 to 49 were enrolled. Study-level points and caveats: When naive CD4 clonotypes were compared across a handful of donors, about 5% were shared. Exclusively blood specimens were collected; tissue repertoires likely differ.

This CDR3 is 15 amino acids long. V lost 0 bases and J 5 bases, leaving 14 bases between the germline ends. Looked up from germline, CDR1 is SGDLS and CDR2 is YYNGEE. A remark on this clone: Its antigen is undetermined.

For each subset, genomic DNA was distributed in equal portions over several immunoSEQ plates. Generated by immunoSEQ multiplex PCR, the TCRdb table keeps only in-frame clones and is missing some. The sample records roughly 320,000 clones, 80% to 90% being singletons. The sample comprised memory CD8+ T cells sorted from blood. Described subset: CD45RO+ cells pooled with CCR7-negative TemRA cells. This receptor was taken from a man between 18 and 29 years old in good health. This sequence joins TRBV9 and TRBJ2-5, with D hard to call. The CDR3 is CASSVGDLLGETQYF. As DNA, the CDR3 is TGTGCCAGCAGCGTAGGCGACCTCCTGGGGGAGACCCAGTACTTC.